The rows below give T cell receptor beta chains drawn from one sample of a study of T cell responses to AZD1222 COVID-19 vaccine. Sequencing used immunoSEQ multiplex PCR; TCRdb keeps in-frame clones, though not all of them. The sample has about 79,000 clones; 75% to 85% are singletons. Specimen: peripheral blood, collected on day 0 of AZD1222 vaccination. The receptors come from an adult in good health. Both conserved end residues are part of each CDR3. A D gene is named only where the DNA matches it firmly. Clone size appears in some rows only: once, few, many, or a class for an expanded clone.

TRBV2	TRBJ1-2	NA	TRBD1	CASSPGQGSYGYTF	TGTGCCAGCAGTCCGGGACAGGGGTCCTATGGCTACACCTTC
TRBV7-9	TRBJ1-2	NA	TRBD1	CASSANTGGNGYTF	TGTGCCAGCAGCGCGAATACAGGGGGCAATGGCTACACCTTC
TRBV5-5	TRBJ1-5	few	NA	CASSFERGNQPQHF	TGTGCCAGCAGCTTCGAGAGGGGCAATCAGCCCCAGCATTTT
TRBV30	TRBJ2-7	few	TRBD1	CAWSRDRYEQYF	TGTGCCTGGAGTCGGGACAGATACGAGCAGTACTTC
TRBV3-1/TRBV3-2	TRBJ2-1	NA	NA	CASIRSGDYNEQFF	TGTGCCAGCATCCGGTCGGGGGACTACAATGAGCAGTTCTTC
TRBV5-1	TRBJ1-3	NA	NA	CASSGGNTIYF	TGCGCCAGCAGCGGAGGAAACACCATATATTTT
TRBV5-6	TRBJ2-2	NA	TRBD2	CASSATTSGLTNTGELFF	TGTGCCAGCAGCGCAACGACTAGCGGGCTTACGAACACCGGGGAGCTGTTTTTT
TRBV2	TRBJ2-4	NA	TRBD1	CASSGGTGHIQYF	TGTGCCAGCAGCGGTGGGACAGGGCACATTCAGTACTTC
TRBV9	TRBJ2-3	NA	NA	CASSVATSGSTDTQYF	TGTGCCAGCAGCGTAGCTACAAGTGGTAGCACAGATACGCAGTATTTT
TRBV28	TRBJ1-6	NA	NA	CASSSPGQNSPLHF	TGTGCCAGCAGTTCACCGGGCCAAAATTCACCCCTCCACTTT
TRBV18	TRBJ2-6	NA	NA	CASSPKESGANVLTF	TGTGCCAGCTCACCGAAGGAGTCAGGGGCCAACGTCCTGACTTTC
TRBV28	TRBJ1-3	NA	NA	CASTSSGNTIYF	TGTGCCAGCACATCCTCTGGAAACACCATATATTTT
TRBV6-5	TRBJ1-3	few	TRBD1	CASTWDRGAGNTIYF	TGTGCCAGCACCTGGGACAGGGGCGCTGGAAACACCATATATTTT
TRBV11-2	TRBJ2-2	once	NA	CASRLGRSTDTGELFF	TGTGCCAGCAGGTTGGGACGGTCGACGGACACCGGGGAGCTGTTTTTT
TRBV5-4	TRBJ2-1	NA	TRBD2	CASSWGTSAYNEQFF	TGTGCCAGCAGCTGGGGGACTAGCGCCTACAATGAGCAGTTCTTC
TRBV25-1	TRBJ1-2	NA	TRBD1	CASSDQGAGGYTF	TGTGCCAGCAGTGACCAGGGGGCTGGCGGCTACACCTTC
TRBV10-2	TRBJ1-2	NA	NA	CASSERSRDYGYTF	TGCGCCAGCAGTGAGAGGTCCAGGGACTATGGCTACACCTTC
TRBV7-8	TRBJ2-3	NA	NA	CASSPRTDTQYF	TGTGCCAGCAGCCCACGAACAGATACGCAGTATTTT
TRBV28	TRBJ2-3	NA	TRBD2	CASSLLAGNTDTQYF	TGTGCCAGCAGTTTACTAGCGGGGAATACAGATACGCAGTATTTT
TRBV30	TRBJ1-6	NA	TRBD1	CAWSIQGAGSPLHF	TGTGCCTGGAGTATACAGGGGGCAGGATCACCCCTCCACTTT
TRBV7-8	TRBJ1-5	NA	TRBD1	CASSRTGGNQPQHF	TGTGCCAGCAGCCGGACAGGAGGCAATCAGCCCCAGCATTTT
TRBV6-5	TRBJ1-1	NA	TRBD1	CASSQTGGGTEAFF	TGTGCCAGCAGCCAGACAGGGGGTGGGACTGAAGCTTTCTTT
TRBV2	TRBJ2-1	NA	TRBD1	CASETGGPYNEQFF	TGTGCCAGCGAGACAGGGGGCCCCTACAATGAGCAGTTCTTC